Below, 31 T cell receptor beta chains from the same sample are listed, as sequenced in a study of blood T cell repertoires in COVID-19 (dated by TCRdb to about 2020). Library preparation was by the immunoSEQ multiplex PCR assay. TCRdb took over this immuneACCESS table, retaining in-frame rearrangements with V and J assigned. Such tables are incomplete; in checked studies, under half of the missing clones stem from an unresolved V gene, and the remainder is unexplained. Present in this sample are 20,000 to 25,000 clones, almost 85% of which were seen just once. The leading ten clones occupy roughly 2.9% of the sample. Input material: peripheral blood. The receptors originated from a middle-aged man with acute or convalescent COVID-19.

This clone is judged medium-sized. V gene TRBV5-1 combines with J gene TRBJ2-2; D is perhaps TRBD2 (5 bases). The CDR3 spans 16 residues. V gave up 3 bases and J gave up 0 bases, with 12 bases separating them. CDR1 and CDR2 from the germline V gene are SGHRS and YFSETQ. The CDR3 DNA reads as TGCGCCAGCAGCTCAAGGACTTCCACGAACACCGGGGAGCTGTTTTTT. It is translated as CASSSRTSTNTGELFF.

The chain links TRBV10-3 to TRBJ1-1; a possible D gene is TRBD1 (5 bases). Germline V gene data show CDR1 as ENHRY and CDR2 as SYGVKD. V lost 9 bases and J lost 5, with 7 bases in between. This CDR3 region has 10 residues. CDR3 sequence reads: CAIGQTEAFF. CDR3 nucleotides: TGTGCCATAGGACAAACTGAAGCTTTCTTT.

J is TRBJ2-5 and V is TRBV7-2; 11 nucleotides line up with TRBD2. The ends lost 2 bases at V and 1 base at J; junction bases unmatched: 0. The V gene's germline CDR1 is SGHTA and CDR2 FQGNSA. CDR3 length: 15 amino acids. For the CDR3, the DNA is TGTGCCAGCAGCTTAACTAGCGGGGGCCAAGAGACCCAGTACTTC. It encodes CASSLTSGGQETQYF.

This sequence joins TRBV19 and TRBJ1-2; 9 nucleotides line up with TRBD1. This CDR3 region has 14 residues. Germline V gene sequence: CDR1 LNHDA, CDR2 SQIVND (reference sequence). V lost 3 bases, J lost 4 bases, and 3 bases stayed unmatched. The CDR3 is CASSMGQGVYGYTF. Written as DNA, the CDR3 is TGTGCCAGTAGTATGGGACAGGGAGTCTATGGCTACACCTTC.

V and J are TRBV10-1 and TRBJ2-2; 7 nucleotides line up with TRBD1. Germline assignment: CDR1 WNHNN and CDR2 SYGVQD (reference sequence). V shed 6 bases and J 2 bases; nucleotides not matched to a gene: 9. CDR3 size: 16 residues. CDR3 coding DNA: TGCGCCAGCAGCCGCTCCGGGACAGTTAACACCGGGGAGCTGTTTTTT. It codes for CASSRSGTVNTGELFF.

The chain carries TRBV6-5 and TRBJ1-4; TRBD1 agrees at 9 bases. The V gene end was trimmed by 6 bases and the J gene end by 4 bases; junction bases not matched to a gene: 3. The CDR3 consists of 14 residues. Germline loops: CDR1 MNHEY, CDR2 SVGAGI. The CDR3 protein is CASRMTGGNEKLFF. Written as DNA, the CDR3 is TGTGCCAGCAGAATGACAGGGGGTAATGAAAAACTGTTTTTT.

This chain uses TRBV4-3 with TRBJ2-3, with 10 bases that match TRBD2. Germline CDR1 is LGHNA and CDR2 is YSLEER. The CDR3 runs 16 residues. J lost 6 bases, V lost 0 bases, and 6 bases had no gene match. CDR3 nucleotides: TGCGCCAGCAGCCAAGATCCTAGCGGGGGTCTTGATACGCAGTATTTT. This translates into CASSQDPSGGLDTQYF.

The rearrangement uses TRBV6-5 and TRBJ2-1; D perhaps matches TRBD2 (5 bases). Germline assignment: CDR1 MNHEY and CDR2 SVGAGI. V was clipped by 6 bases and J by 8 bases, with 14 bases between them. The CDR3 extends over 13 amino acids. In DNA form, the CDR3 reads TGTGCCAGCAGCGTCTCTTGGGGAGATGAGCAGTTCTTC. Residues: CASSVSWGDEQFF.

The chain is built from TRBV4-3 and TRBJ1-4, with 8 bases fitting TRBD1. The V gene end was trimmed by 2 bases and the J gene end by 5 bases; junction bases not matched to a gene: 4. The CDR3 runs 15 residues. CDR1 is LGHNA, CDR2 YSLEER, per germline. CDR3 amino acids: CASSQPQGANEKLFF. DNA of the CDR3: TGCGCCAGCAGCCAACCTCAGGGGGCGAATGAAAAACTGTTTTTT.

This chain connects TRBV2 to TRBJ1-2; D is possibly TRBD1 (6 bases). This CDR3 contains 14 residues. The germline V gene has CDR1 SNHLY and CDR2 FYNNEI. The V and J ends lost 3 bases and 2 bases respectively, with 10 bases between them. CDR3 loop: CASSEATGNYGYTF. In DNA form, the CDR3 reads TGTGCCAGCAGTGAGGCGACAGGCAACTATGGCTACACCTTC.

The chain has TRBV3-1 (or the pseudogene TRBV3-2) and TRBJ2-5; 8 bases map to TRBD2. V was pared by 0 bases and J by 5 bases, with 8 bases of the junction left unmatched. Germline CDR1 is LGHDT and CDR2 is YNNKEL (reference sequence). The CDR3 covers 16 residues. The CDR3 sequence: CASSQERSGGTETQYF. The CDR3 nucleotides read TGTGCCAGCAGCCAAGAGAGGAGCGGGGGCACGGAGACCCAGTACTTC.

The J gene is TRBJ2-7, the V gene TRBV19; 9 bases agree with TRBD2. The CDR3 is 16 amino acids. V gave up 5 bases and J gave up 5 bases; unmatched junction bases: 13. The germline V gene encodes CDR1 LNHDA and CDR2 SQIVND (reference sequence). The CDR3 nucleotides are TGTGCCAGTAGTTCCCTGGTAGCGGGAGCCCGAGACGAGCAGTACTTC. Its translation: CASSSLVAGARDEQYF.

Only one count was recorded for this clone. The V and J genes are TRBV29-1 and TRBJ2-7; 8 nucleotides agree with TRBD1. CDR1 and CDR2 from the germline V gene are SQVTM and ANQGSEA. The CDR3 covers 16 residues. J gave up 4 bases and V 8 bases, and 19 bases lay outside the gene matches. CDR3 sequence reads: CSTMKGGRQGNYEQYF. The CDR3 DNA sequence: TGCAGCACCATGAAAGGTGGACGACAGGGGAATTACGAGCAGTACTTC.

The chain links TRBV3-1 (or the pseudogene TRBV3-2) to TRBJ1-3; 8 nucleotides line up with TRBD1. Per germline, CDR1 LGHDT and CDR2 YNNKEL (reference sequence). The CDR3 runs 14 residues. V shed 5 bases, J shed 4 bases, and the junction held 4 bases outside the gene matches. CDR3 in DNA: TGTGCCAGCAGCTACCGGGACAGGGGAAACACCATATATTTT. It translates to CASSYRDRGNTIYF.

The chain has TRBV7-9 and TRBJ2-2; 11 nucleotides align to TRBD2. Germline V lookup: CDR1 SEHNR, CDR2 FQNEAQ (reference sequence). This CDR3 region has 16 residues. The ends lost 8 bases at V and 1 base at J; junction bases unmatched: 6. The CDR3 protein is CASGRGLAVNTGELFF. In DNA form, the CDR3 reads TGTGCCAGCGGACGGGGACTAGCGGTGAACACCGGGGAGCTGTTTTTT.

This CDR3 is CASSYSGLRETQYF. CDR3 bases: TGTGCCAGCAGTTACTCGGGGCTCCGAGAGACCCAGTACTTC. V gene TRBV6-2 or TRBV6-3 combines with J gene TRBJ2-5, with D maybe TRBD1 (5 bases). Looked up from germline, CDR1 is MNHEY and CDR2 is SVGEGT. The CDR3 totals 14 residues. V lost 0 bases and J 4 bases, leaving 9 bases between the germline ends.

The V gene is TRBV6-1, the J gene TRBJ1-2, with 8 positions matching TRBD1. The germline CDR1 and CDR2 sequences are MNHNS and SASEGT. The CDR3 covers 14 residues. V shed 2 bases and J 8 bases; nucleotides not matched to a gene: 7. This CDR3 reads CASSERTGRWGYTF. The DNA of the CDR3 is TGTGCCAGCAGTGAAAGGACAGGGAGGTGGGGCTACACCTTC.

This chain connects TRBV2 to TRBJ1-1; D unclear. Deletions cut 7 bases from V and 8 bases from J, with 14 bases between. Per the germline V gene, CDR1 is SNHLY and CDR2 is FYNNEI. The CDR3 length is 12 residues. The CDR3 DNA follows: TGTGCCAGCACCTTGCAAGACTGGGAAGCTTTCTTT. It is translated as CASTLQDWEAFF.

The chain uses TRBV4-3 and TRBJ1-1; D not certain. The V gene lost 4 bases and the J gene lost 0 bases, with 9 bases spanning the gap. The CDR3 covers 14 residues. The germline V gene encodes CDR1 LGHNA and CDR2 YSLEER. The CDR3 DNA reads TGCGCCAGCAGCCGCTCGCAGGTGAACACTGAAGCTTTCTTT. Protein product: CASSRSQVNTEAFF.

A few counts support this clone. This rearrangement joins TRBV12-5 to TRBJ1-3; no definite D call. There are 13 residues in the CDR3. V gave up 2 bases and J gave up 0 bases, with 2 bases separating them. Germline CDR1 is LGHNT and CDR2 is FRNRAP. The CDR3 spells CASGLHSGNTIYF. DNA for the CDR3: TGTGCTAGTGGTTTGCACTCTGGAAACACCATATATTTT.

J is TRBJ2-1 and V is TRBV4-2, with 7 bases matching TRBD1. The CDR3 sequence is 15 residues long. With 0 bases clipped from V and 3 bases from J, the junction kept 2 bases outside the gene matches. Germline assignment: CDR1 LGHNA and CDR2 YNFKEQ. The CDR3 bases are TGTGCCAGCAGCCAAGAGCGACAGGGCTACAATGAGCAGTTCTTC. This codes for CASSQERQGYNEQFF.

The rearrangement links TRBV5-1 to TRBJ2-4; 10 bases match TRBD2. The length of the CDR3 is 16 residues. Germline V gene data show CDR1 as SGHRS and CDR2 as YFSETQ. V lost 4 bases, J lost 2 bases, and 6 bases stayed unmatched. The CDR3 loop reads CASSQTSGISKNIQYF. The CDR3, as DNA: TGCGCCAGCAGCCAAACTAGCGGGATATCCAAAAACATTCAGTACTTC. Together with reference TRBV5-1 and TRBJ2-4, the CDR3 gives the full variable domain: KAGVTQTPRYLIKTRGQQVTLSCSPISGHRSVSWYQQTPGQGLQFLFEYFSETQRNKGNFPGRFSGRQFSNSRSEMNVSTLELGDSALYLCASSQTSGISKNIQYFGAGTRLSVL.

The chain joins TRBV5-1 to TRBJ2-6; a possible D gene is TRBD1 (6 bases). This CDR3 is 16 amino acids long. The germline V gene encodes CDR1 SGHRS and CDR2 YFSETQ. V lost 4 bases and J 3 bases, leaving 14 bases between the germline ends. The CDR3: CASSPTGFDGANVLTF. DNA for the CDR3: TGCGCCAGCAGCCCCACAGGGTTCGATGGGGCCAACGTCCTGACTTTC.

The chain has TRBV11-2 and TRBJ1-2; 11 nucleotides align to TRBD1. Germline values: CDR1 SGHAT, CDR2 FQNNGV. The CDR3 is made up of 14 amino acids. With 7 bases clipped from V and 3 bases from J, the junction kept 4 bases outside the gene matches. CDR3 region: CASTRTGGDYGYTF. For the CDR3, the DNA is TGTGCCAGCACCCGGACAGGGGGCGACTATGGCTACACCTTC.

The V gene is TRBV4-3, the J gene TRBJ1-5; D remains ambiguous. V was shortened by 2 bases and J by 0 bases, with 8 bases between the two germline ends. The CDR3 runs 15 residues. The germline V gene encodes CDR1 LGHNA and CDR2 YSLEER. The CDR3 loop reads CASSQNTYSNQPQHF. The CDR3 nucleotides read TGCGCCAGCAGCCAAAATACCTATAGCAATCAGCCCCAGCATTTT.

The gene calls are TRBV29-1 and TRBJ1-4; 7 bases are shared with TRBD1. Germline lookup yields CDR1 SQVTM and CDR2 ANQGSEA. V lost 7 bases to trimming and J lost 0 bases; unmatched junction nucleotides: 8. This CDR3 has 15 amino acids. The DNA for the CDR3 is TGCAGCGCCTCAGGGGGTGATGCAACTAATGAAAAACTGTTTTTT. It is translated as CSASGGDATNEKLFF. Using reference TRBV29-1 and TRBJ1-4 for the parts outside the CDR3, the full variable domain is SAVISQKPSRDICQRGTSLTIQCQVDSQVTMMFWYRQQPGQSLTLIATANQGSEATYESGFVIDKFPISRPNLTFSTLTVSNMSPEDSSIYLCSASGGDATNEKLFFGSGTQLSVL.

The chain carries TRBV7-2 and TRBJ1-2; 12 bases are a match to TRBD1. This CDR3 has 15 residues. Per germline, CDR1 SGHTA and CDR2 FQGNSA. V was clipped by 5 bases and J by 2 bases; unmatched bases: 3. The CDR3 spells CASSPGTGGNYGYTF. Written as DNA, the CDR3 is TGTGCCAGCAGCCCAGGGACAGGGGGCAACTATGGCTACACCTTC. The whole variable domain, filled in from reference TRBV7-2 and TRBJ1-2, reads GAGVSQSPSNKVTEKGKDVELRCDPISGHTALYWYRQSLGQGLEFLIYFQGNSAPDKSGLPSDRFSAERTGGSVSTLTIQRTQQEDSAVYLCASSPGTGGNYGYTFGSGTRLTVV.

In the case of this clone: The junction does not match germline at one end; this may be a read error. This chain joins TRBV7-7 and TRBJ2-1; D is unclear. Germline V CDR1 and CDR2: SSHAT, FNYEAQ (reference sequence). This CDR3 is built from 14 residues. The CDR3 region is CASSLDGSTMKQFF. CDR3 nucleotide sequence: TGTGCTAGCAGCTTAGATGGCAGTACAATGAAGCAGTTCTTC.

The chain uses TRBV10-2 and TRBJ2-2; no reliable D call. The germline CDR1 and CDR2 sequences are WSHSY and SAAADI. V was shortened by 4 bases and J by 6 bases, with 9 bases between the two germline ends. This CDR3 has 13 amino acids. In nucleotides, the CDR3 is TGCGCCAGCAGTGTGGCCCCGCCCGGGGAGCTGTTTTTT. Translating it yields CASSVAPPGELFF.

V usage is TRBV6-5 and J usage is TRBJ1-1; D uncertain. CDR3 length equals 12 residues. In germline, CDR1 is MNHEY, CDR2 SVGAGI. V was trimmed by 7 bases and J by 4 bases, leaving 10 bases between them. The CDR3 sequence is CASNGVGTEAFF. CDR3 sequence (DNA): TGTGCCAGCAACGGGGTTGGCACTGAAGCTTTCTTT.

The chain couples TRBV9 to TRBJ1-2, with D uncertain. V was clipped by 4 bases and J by 2 bases, with 12 bases between them. CDR1 and CDR2 from the germline V gene are SGDLS and YYNGEE. The CDR3 length is 14 residues. In DNA, the CDR3 is TGTGCCAGCAGCCCGGACGAGGGAAACTATGGCTACACCTTC. Amino acids: CASSPDEGNYGYTF.